The 23 T cell receptor beta chains below come from one sample, sequenced in a study of cytomegalovirus exposure and HLA in healthy donors. Use of 60 Vbeta and 13 Jbeta primers characterized the PCR. Only in-frame clones appear in the TCRdb table, and some are missing; sequencing was by immunoSEQ multiplex PCR. The table lists about 150,000 clones, about 85% of them singletons. The sequenced sample consisted of PBMCs. These receptors all come from a boy aged 2 to 10 in good health and CMV-seronegative.

The chain recombines TRBV7-3 with TRBJ1-6, with D unresolved. The germline V gene has CDR1 SGHTA and CDR2 FQGTGA. The V and J ends lost 2 bases and 7 bases respectively, with 9 bases between them. The CDR3 extends over 14 amino acids. The CDR3 here is CASSLEGFNSPLHF. The CDR3 region has the DNA TGTGCCAGCAGCTTAGAGGGTTTCAATTCACCCCTCCACTTT.

V gene TRBV5-8 combines with J gene TRBJ2-7, with D possibly being TRBD2 (6 bases). The CDR3 is 11 amino acids. The germline V gene has CDR1 SGHTS and CDR2 YDEGEE. V was trimmed by 5 bases and J by 5 bases, leaving 8 bases between them. The CDR3 sequence is CASRWRDEQYF. The CDR3 bases are TGTGCCAGCAGATGGAGGGACGAGCAGTACTTC.

This rearrangement joins TRBV11-3 to TRBJ2-1; the D is unclear. The CDR3 sequence is 12 residues long. CDR1 SGHNT and CDR2 YENEEA come from the germline V gene. V dropped 6 bases and J dropped 10 bases, with 13 bases sitting between them. The CDR3 loop is CASRSLQWEQFF. Written as DNA, the CDR3 is TGTGCCAGCAGGTCACTACAATGGGAGCAGTTCTTC. Full variable domain (remainder filled in from reference TRBV11-3 and TRBJ2-1): EAGVVQSPRYKIIEKKQPVAFWCNPISGHNTLYWYLQNLGQGPELLIRYENEEAVDDSQLPKDRFSAERLKGVDSTLKIQPAELGDSAVYLCASRSLQWEQFFGPGTRLTVL.

The rearrangement joins TRBV9 to TRBJ1-2; 8 bases line up with TRBD1. The junction had 4 bases not matched to a gene; V was cut back by 3 bases and J by 0 bases. CDR1 is SGDLS and CDR2 is YYNGEE in the germline V gene. The CDR3 totals 15 residues. CDR3 residues: CASSAGQGSNYGYTF. The CDR3 nucleotides are TGTGCCAGCAGCGCAGGACAGGGCTCTAACTATGGCTACACCTTC.

V gene TRBV4-3 combines with J gene TRBJ1-5; D is uncertain. CDR1 LGHNA and CDR2 YSLEER come from the germline V gene. This CDR3 contains 19 residues. Between the trimmed V and J ends, which lost 0 bases and 2 bases, there was a span of 20 bases. CDR3 in amino acids: CASSQDRGFPLHGNQPQHF. The CDR3 coding sequence is TGCGCCAGCAGCCAAGATCGCGGCTTCCCCTTGCATGGCAATCAGCCCCAGCATTTT.

V gene TRBV5-6 combines with J gene TRBJ1-6; D not resolved. In germline, CDR1 is SGHDT, CDR2 YYEEEE. The ends were cut back, 0 bases at V and 0 bases at J, with 16 bases in the middle. This CDR3 contains 19 residues. The DNA for the CDR3 is TGTGCCAGCAGCTTGGGGGCTTTGTTCGGCAGCTCCTATAATTCACCCCTCCACTTT. Its protein product is CASSLGALFGSSYNSPLHF.

This clone was counted once. The chain uses TRBV4-3 and TRBJ1-1; no clear D. The ends were cut back, 2 bases at V and 4 bases at J, with 5 bases in the middle. This CDR3 has 12 residues. CDR1 is LGHNA, CDR2 YSLEER, per germline. The CDR3, as DNA: TGCGCCAGCAGCCAAACTGGCACTGAAGCTTTCTTT. Residues: CASSQTGTEAFF.

The chain links TRBV4-1 to TRBJ2-3, with no clear D. From germline, CDR1 is MGHRA and CDR2 YSYEKL. The germline V and J ends were trimmed by 1 base and 3 bases, with 8 bases remaining between them. This CDR3 region has 14 residues. This chain's CDR3 is CASSQVVQTDTQYF. The CDR3 DNA reads as TGCGCCAGCAGCCAAGTGGTCCAGACAGATACGCAGTATTTT.

This chain connects TRBV28 to TRBJ2-1; 11 positions agree with TRBD2. Trimming removed 2 bases from V and 7 bases from J; junction bases left unmatched: 4. This CDR3 region has 15 residues. Germline V gene lookup returns CDR1 MDHEN and CDR2 SYDVKM. The CDR3 DNA follows: TGTGCCAGCAGTTTAAGGACTAGCGGGTCGAATGAGCAGTTCTTC. Its translation: CASSLRTSGSNEQFF. Together with reference TRBV28 and TRBJ2-1, the CDR3 gives the full variable domain: DVKVTQSSRYLVKRTGEKVFLECVQDMDHENMFWYRQDPGLGLRLIYFSYDVKMKEKGDIPEGYSVSREKKERFSLILESASTNQTSMYLCASSLRTSGSNEQFFGPGTRLTVL.

The genes are TRBV5-1 and TRBJ1-4; weak D call: TRBD1 (6 bases). The CDR3 totals 14 residues. Germline V lookup: CDR1 SGHRS, CDR2 YFSETQ. V was clipped by 4 bases and J by 8 bases, with 15 bases between them. The CDR3 is CASSPTLDREKLFF. CDR3 sequence (DNA): TGCGCCAGCAGCCCGACGTTAGACAGGGAAAAACTGTTTTTT.

The rearrangement uses TRBV28 and TRBJ1-5; perhaps TRBD1 as D (6 bases). The germline V gene has CDR1 MDHEN and CDR2 SYDVKM. V gave up 7 bases and J gave up 4 bases, with 26 bases separating them. CDR3 size: 18 residues. CDR3 DNA sequence: TGTGCCAGCAAAAAAAGGACAGATAGTATTGCAATTAATCAGCCCCAGCATTTT. Amino acids: CASKKRTDSIAINQPQHF. The full variable domain, its missing parts supplied by reference TRBV28 and TRBJ1-5, is DVKVTQSSRYLVKRTGEKVFLECVQDMDHENMFWYRQDPGLGLRLIYFSYDVKMKEKGDIPEGYSVSREKKERFSLILESASTNQTSMYLCASKKRTDSIAINQPQHFGDGTRLSIL.

This sequence joins TRBV28 and TRBJ2-5; 12 bases line up with TRBD2. Germline V lookup: CDR1 MDHEN, CDR2 SYDVKM. V lost 8 bases, J lost 4 bases, and 11 bases stayed unmatched. This CDR3 is 16 amino acids long. Here the CDR3 reads CASWASSGRAIETQYF. The CDR3 DNA follows: TGTGCCAGCTGGGCTTCTAGCGGGAGGGCCATAGAGACCCAGTACTTC. The full variable domain, completed using reference TRBV28 and TRBJ2-5, is DVKVTQSSRYLVKRTGEKVFLECVQDMDHENMFWYRQDPGLGLRLIYFSYDVKMKEKGDIPEGYSVSREKKERFSLILESASTNQTSMYLCASWASSGRAIETQYFGPGTRLLVL.

This clone has just a few counts. Sequence at one end of the junction differs from germline and may be a read error. The chain has TRBV5-4 and TRBJ2-5; D possibly corresponds to TRBD1 (7 bases). The closer fit of TRBJ2-7 to the DNA end suggests the J call may be wrong. CDR1 SGHNT and CDR2 YYREEE come from the germline V gene (reference sequence). CDR3 length: 14 residues. In DNA, the CDR3 is TGCGCCAGCAGCTTGACCAGGGGGAGGAACGAGCAGTACTTC. It encodes CASSLTRGRNEQYF.

The chain uses TRBV7-2 and TRBJ2-7, with D hard to call. Looked up from germline, CDR1 is SGHTA and CDR2 is FQGNSA. Between the trimmed V and J ends, which lost 2 bases and 0 bases, there was a span of 8 bases. The CDR3 length is 14 residues. The CDR3 nucleotides read TGTGCCAGCAGCTTAAATACAGCCTCCTACGAGCAGTACTTC. It specifies CASSLNTASYEQYF.

The chain has TRBV6-4 and TRBJ2-2, with TRBD2 matching over 10 bases. The V segment lost 5 bases and the J segment 3 bases; nucleotides outside the gene matches: 3. Germline V lookup: CDR1 MRHNA, CDR2 SNTAGT. There are 15 residues in the CDR3. The DNA for the CDR3 is TGTGCCAGCAGTAAAGGACTAGCGGACACCGGGGAGCTGTTTTTT. Protein sequence: CASSKGLADTGELFF.

The chain is built from TRBV27 and TRBJ2-1, with D perhaps matching TRBD2 (6 bases). V lost 6 bases and J lost 5, with 17 bases in between. This CDR3 is 15 amino acids long. Germline loops: CDR1 MNHEY, CDR2 SMNVEV (reference sequence). The CDR3 nucleotides are TGTGCCAGCAGCCCTGCGGGAAACTTCAACAATGAGCAGTTCTTC. This encodes CASSPAGNFNNEQFF.

In its sample, this clone was seen once. The chain links TRBV6-5 to TRBJ1-2, with TRBD1 matching over 8 bases. Germline trimming cut 3 bases from V and 6 bases from J; bases unmatched to any gene: 9. The CDR3 runs to 15 residues. Germline CDR1 reads MNHEY; CDR2 reads SVGAGI. CDR3 loop: CASSYAPDRVDGYTF. Here the CDR3 DNA reads TGTGCCAGCAGTTATGCCCCGGACAGGGTTGATGGCTACACCTTC.

The chain uses TRBV19 and TRBJ1-2; D is possibly TRBD1 (6 bases). V lost 6 bases to trimming and J lost 3 bases, with 14 bases between them. CDR1 is LNHDA and CDR2 is SQIVND in the germline V gene (reference sequence). CDR3 length: 14 amino acids. DNA for the CDR3: TGTGCCAGTAGGCGCGCAGGGGAGTACTATGGCTACACCTTC. Protein product: CASRRAGEYYGYTF.

The chain links TRBV23-1 to TRBJ2-7; 7 bases fit TRBD2. TRBV23-1 is filed as an ORF, its function uncertain. The junction had 7 bases not matched to a gene; V was cut back by 0 bases and J by 2 bases. CDR3 size: 16 residues. CDR3 region: CASSQSKAGRTYEQYF. The CDR3 DNA reads TGCGCCAGCAGTCAATCTAAAGCGGGGAGGACCTACGAGCAGTACTTC.

This chain links TRBV6-6 with TRBJ1-2, with 8 bases aligning to TRBD1. V shed 5 bases and J 3 bases; nucleotides not matched to a gene: 5. In germline, CDR1 is MNHNY, CDR2 SVGAGI (reference sequence). The length of the CDR3 is 14 residues. The CDR3 here is CASSLQGADYGYTF. CDR3 DNA sequence: TGTGCCAGCAGTCTCCAGGGGGCGGACTATGGCTACACCTTC.

This clone was picked up a small number of times. V and J are TRBV6-5 and TRBJ1-1; D ambiguous. Germline CDR1 is MNHEY and CDR2 is SVGAGI. V dropped 8 bases and J dropped 1 base, with 17 bases sitting between them. This CDR3 is 15 amino acids long. DNA of the CDR3: TGTGCCAGCTTACGGGTGGGAGGGCGGAACACTGAAGCTTTCTTT. Protein product: CASLRVGGRNTEAFF.

As DNA, the CDR3 is TGTGCCAGCAGCACCGGGACATCTTACGAGCAGTACTTC. Protein product: CASSTGTSYEQYF. The chain uses TRBV11-2 and TRBJ2-7; tentatively, D is TRBD1 (6 bases). Trimming took off 5 bases at V and 4 bases at J, with 12 bases between the two ends. The germline V gene has CDR1 SGHAT and CDR2 FQNNGV. The CDR3 totals 13 residues.

Points on this clone: Other DNA variants within this sample encode the same CDR3. The chain combines TRBV7-9 with TRBJ2-1; TRBD1 matches at 7 bases. Germline loops: CDR1 SEHNR, CDR2 FQNEAQ (reference sequence). This CDR3 is 15 amino acids long. The V and J ends lost 3 bases and 5 bases, in that order; junction bases with no gene match: 7. In nucleotides, the CDR3 is TGTGCCAGCAGCTTGGGATTTCAGGGGGACAATGAGCAGTTCTTC. Translating gives CASSLGFQGDNEQFF.